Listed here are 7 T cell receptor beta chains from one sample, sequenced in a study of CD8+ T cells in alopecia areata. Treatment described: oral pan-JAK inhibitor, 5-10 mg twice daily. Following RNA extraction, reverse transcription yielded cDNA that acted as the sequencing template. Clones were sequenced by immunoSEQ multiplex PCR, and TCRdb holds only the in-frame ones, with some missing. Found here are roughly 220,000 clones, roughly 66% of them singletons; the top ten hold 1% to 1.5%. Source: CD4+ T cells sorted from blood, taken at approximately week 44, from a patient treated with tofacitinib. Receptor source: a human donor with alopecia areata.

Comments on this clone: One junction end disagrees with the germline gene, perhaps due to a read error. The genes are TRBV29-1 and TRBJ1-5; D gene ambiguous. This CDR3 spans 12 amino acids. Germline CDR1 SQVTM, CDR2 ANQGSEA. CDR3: CSVGGLNRPQHF. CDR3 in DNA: TGCAGCGTTGGGGGTCTCAATCGGCCCCAGCATTTT. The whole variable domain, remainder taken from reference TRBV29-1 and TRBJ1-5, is SAVISQKPSRDICQRGTSLTIQCQVDSQVTMMFWYRQQPGQSLTLIATANQGSEATYESGFVIDKFPISRPNLTFSTLTVSNMSPEDSSIYLCSVGGLNRPQHFGDGTRLSIL.

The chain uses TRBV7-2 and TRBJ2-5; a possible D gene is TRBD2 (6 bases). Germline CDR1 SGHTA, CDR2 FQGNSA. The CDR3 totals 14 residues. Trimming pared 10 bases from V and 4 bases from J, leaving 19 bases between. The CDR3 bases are TGTGCCACCACCCCGCAAGCGGGTGTAGAGACCCAGTACTTC. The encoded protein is CATTPQAGVETQYF.

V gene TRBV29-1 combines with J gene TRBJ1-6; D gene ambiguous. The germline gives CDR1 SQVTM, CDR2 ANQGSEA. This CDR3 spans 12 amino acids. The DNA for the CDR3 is TGCAGTTTCCCCCACCTGAATTCACCCCTCCACTTT. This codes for CSFPHLNSPLHF. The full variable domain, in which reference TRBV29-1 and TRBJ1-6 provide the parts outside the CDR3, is SAVISQKPSRDICQRGTSLTIQCQVDSQVTMMFWYRQQPGQSLTLIATANQGSEATYESGFVIDKFPISRPNLTFSTLTVSNMSPEDSSIYLCSFPHLNSPLHFGNGTRLTVT.

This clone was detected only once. The CDR3 DNA sequence: TGTGCCAGCAGCTTAGAGGCACAGGGGCGCGGATACGAGCAGTACTTC. It encodes CASSLEAQGRGYEQYF. The chain links TRBV11-2 to TRBJ2-7, with 7 bases lining up with TRBD1. The CDR3 runs to 16 residues. Germline trimming cut 0 bases from V and 4 bases from J; bases unmatched to any gene: 9. Germline V CDR1 and CDR2: SGHAT, FQNNGV.

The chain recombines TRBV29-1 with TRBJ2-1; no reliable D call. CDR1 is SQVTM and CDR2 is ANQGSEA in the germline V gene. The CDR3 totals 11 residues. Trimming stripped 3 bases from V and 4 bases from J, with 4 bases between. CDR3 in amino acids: CSVDFYNEQFF. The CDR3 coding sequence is TGCAGCGTTGATTTTTACAATGAGCAGTTCTTC.

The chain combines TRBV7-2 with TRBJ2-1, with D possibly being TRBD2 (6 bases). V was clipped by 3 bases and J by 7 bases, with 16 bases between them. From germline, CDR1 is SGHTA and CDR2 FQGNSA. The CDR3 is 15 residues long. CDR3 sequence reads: CASSLASAVGNEQFF. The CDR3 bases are TGTGCCAGCAGCTTGGCTAGCGCCGTGGGGAATGAGCAGTTCTTC.

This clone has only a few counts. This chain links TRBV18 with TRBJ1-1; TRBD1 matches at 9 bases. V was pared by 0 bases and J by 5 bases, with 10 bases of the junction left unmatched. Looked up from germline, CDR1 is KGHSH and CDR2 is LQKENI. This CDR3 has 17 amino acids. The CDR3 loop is CASSPPATGTGSTEAFF. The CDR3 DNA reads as TGTGCCAGCTCACCACCCGCCACTGGGACAGGGTCGACTGAAGCTTTCTTT.